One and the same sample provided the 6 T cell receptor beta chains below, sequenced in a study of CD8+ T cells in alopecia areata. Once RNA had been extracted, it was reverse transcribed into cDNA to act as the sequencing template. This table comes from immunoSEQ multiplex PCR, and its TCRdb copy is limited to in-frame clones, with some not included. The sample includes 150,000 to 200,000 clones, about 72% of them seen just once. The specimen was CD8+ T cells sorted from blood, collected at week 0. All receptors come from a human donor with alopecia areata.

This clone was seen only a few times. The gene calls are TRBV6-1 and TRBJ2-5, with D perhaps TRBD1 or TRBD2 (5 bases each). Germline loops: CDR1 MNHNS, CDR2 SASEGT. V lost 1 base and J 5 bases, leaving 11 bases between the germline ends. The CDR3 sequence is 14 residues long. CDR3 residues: CASSEGDGLETQYF. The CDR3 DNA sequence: TGTGCCAGCAGTGAAGGGGACGGACTCGAGACCCAGTACTTC.

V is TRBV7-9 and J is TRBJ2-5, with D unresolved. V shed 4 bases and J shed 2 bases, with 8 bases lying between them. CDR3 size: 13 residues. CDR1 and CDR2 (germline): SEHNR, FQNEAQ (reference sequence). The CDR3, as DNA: TGTGCCAGCAGCTCCCATGGGCAAGAGACCCAGTACTTC. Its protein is CASSSHGQETQYF.

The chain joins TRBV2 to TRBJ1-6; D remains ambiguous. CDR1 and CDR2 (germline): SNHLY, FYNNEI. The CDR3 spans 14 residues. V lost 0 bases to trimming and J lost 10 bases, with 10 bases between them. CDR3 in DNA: TGTGCCAGCAGTGAAGCAGGGAGACGGTCACCCCTCCACTTT. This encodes CASSEAGRRSPLHF.

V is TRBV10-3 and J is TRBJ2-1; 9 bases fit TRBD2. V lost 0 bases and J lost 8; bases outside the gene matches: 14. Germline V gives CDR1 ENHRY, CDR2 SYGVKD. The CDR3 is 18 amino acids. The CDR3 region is CAISESRPAAGGSHEQFF. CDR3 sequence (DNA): TGTGCCATCAGTGAGTCACGCCCTGCAGCGGGGGGTAGCCATGAGCAGTTCTTC.

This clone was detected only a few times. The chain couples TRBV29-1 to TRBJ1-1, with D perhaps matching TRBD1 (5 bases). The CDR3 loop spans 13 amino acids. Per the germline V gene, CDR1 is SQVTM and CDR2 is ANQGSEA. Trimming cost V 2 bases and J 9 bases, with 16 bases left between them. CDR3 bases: TGCAGCGTTGAAAGTGGCAGGGTAGAGAAAGCTTTCTTT. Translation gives CSVESGRVEKAFF. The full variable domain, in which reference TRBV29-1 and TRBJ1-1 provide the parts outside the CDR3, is SAVISQKPSRDICQRGTSLTIQCQVDSQVTMMFWYRQQPGQSLTLIATANQGSEATYESGFVIDKFPISRPNLTFSTLTVSNMSPEDSSIYLCSVESGRVEKAFFGQGTRLTVV.

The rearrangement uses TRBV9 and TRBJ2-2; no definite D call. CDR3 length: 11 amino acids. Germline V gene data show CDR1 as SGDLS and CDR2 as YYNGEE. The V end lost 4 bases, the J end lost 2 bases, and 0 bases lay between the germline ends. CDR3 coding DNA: TGTGCCAGCAGCAACACCGGGGAGCTGTTTTTT. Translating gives CASSNTGELFF.